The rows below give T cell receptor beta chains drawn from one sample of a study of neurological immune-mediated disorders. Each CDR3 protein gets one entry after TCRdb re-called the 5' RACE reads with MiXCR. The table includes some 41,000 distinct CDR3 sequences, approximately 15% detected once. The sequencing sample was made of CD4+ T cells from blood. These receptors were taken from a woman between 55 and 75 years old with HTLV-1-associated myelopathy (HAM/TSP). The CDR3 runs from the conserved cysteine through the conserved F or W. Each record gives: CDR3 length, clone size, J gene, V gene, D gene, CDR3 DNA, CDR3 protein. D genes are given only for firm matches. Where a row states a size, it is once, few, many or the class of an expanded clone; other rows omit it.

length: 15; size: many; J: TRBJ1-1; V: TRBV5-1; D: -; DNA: TGCGCCAGCCGCCAGGGCGCTGGCCGGAACACTGAAGCTTTCTTT; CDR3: CASRQGAGRNTEAFF
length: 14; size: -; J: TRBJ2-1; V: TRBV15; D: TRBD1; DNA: TGTGCCACCAGCGGGCGGACAGGTACGGATGAGCAGTTCTTC; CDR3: CATSGRTGTDEQFF
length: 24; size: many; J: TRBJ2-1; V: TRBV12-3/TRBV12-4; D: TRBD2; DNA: TGTGCCAGCAGCGCCCTTCTCCTGCCTGGGGGAGGACCCCTGACAGCGGGGGGTGTGGATGAGCAGTTCTTC; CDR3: CASSALLLPGGGPLTAGGVDEQFF
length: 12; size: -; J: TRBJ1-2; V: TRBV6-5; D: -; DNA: TGTGCCAGCAGCACCTGGACCTATGTCTACACCTTC; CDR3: CASSTWTYVYTF
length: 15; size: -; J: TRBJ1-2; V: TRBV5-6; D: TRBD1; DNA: TGTGCCAGCAGCTCCCGGGACAGCTACGACTATGGCTACAACTTC; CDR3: CASSSRDSYDYGYNF
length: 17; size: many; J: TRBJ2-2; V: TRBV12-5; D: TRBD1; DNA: TGTGCTAGTGGCGATGGACAGGGGGCATCGAACACCGGGGAGCTGTTTTTT; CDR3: CASGDGQGASNTGELFF
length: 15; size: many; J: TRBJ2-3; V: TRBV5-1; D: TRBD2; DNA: TGCGCCAGCAGCTTGACTAGCGGGGAAACAGATACGCAGTATTTT; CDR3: CASSLTSGETDTQYF
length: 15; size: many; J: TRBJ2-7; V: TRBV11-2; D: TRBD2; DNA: TGTGCCAGCAGTCGACTAGCGGGGGGGCGTCAAGAGCAGTACTTC; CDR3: CASSRLAGGRQEQYF
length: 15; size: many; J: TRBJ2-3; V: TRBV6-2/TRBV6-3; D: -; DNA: TGTGCCAGCAGGCCCTGGGGGGTCCTCACAGATACGCAGTATTTT; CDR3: CASRPWGVLTDTQYF
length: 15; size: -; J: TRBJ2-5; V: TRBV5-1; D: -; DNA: TGCGCCAGCAGCCCACGTCGCTCCGAGCCGGGGACCCAGTACTTC; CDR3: CASSPRRSEPGTQYF
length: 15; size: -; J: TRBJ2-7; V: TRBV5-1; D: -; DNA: TGCGCCAGCAGCCCGGCGTCCGGGGGTCCTTCCGAGCAGTACTTC; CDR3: CASSPASGGPSEQYF
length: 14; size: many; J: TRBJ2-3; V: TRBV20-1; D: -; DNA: TGCAGTGCTCTTAGAGGGGGGGGCACAGATACGCAGTATTTT; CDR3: CSALRGGGTDTQYF
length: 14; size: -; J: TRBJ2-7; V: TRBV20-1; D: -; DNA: TGCAGTGCTAGAGACCGGGATATACCCTACGAGCAGTACTTC; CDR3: CSARDRDIPYEQYF
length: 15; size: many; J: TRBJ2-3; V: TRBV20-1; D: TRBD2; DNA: TGCAGTGCTGGTCCCGGGACTAGCGGGGGAGATACGCAGTATTTT; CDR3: CSAGPGTSGGDTQYF
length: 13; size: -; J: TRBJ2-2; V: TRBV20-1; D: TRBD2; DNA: TGCAGTGCTAAACTAGCGGGGCACGGGGAGCTGTTTTTT; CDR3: CSAKLAGHGELFF
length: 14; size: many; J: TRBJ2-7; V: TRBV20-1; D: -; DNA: TGCAGTGCTAGAGATATGGCTGGAAACTACGAGCAGTACTTC; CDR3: CSARDMAGNYEQYF
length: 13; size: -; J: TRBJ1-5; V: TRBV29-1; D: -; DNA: TGCAGCGTTGCCCAGGGTCCGGGTCAGCCCCAGCATTTT; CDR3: CSVAQGPGQPQHF
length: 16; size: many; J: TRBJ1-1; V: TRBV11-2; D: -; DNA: TGTGCCAGCAGCTTAGTGAGAGGGCAGGGTAGTACTGAAGCTTTCTTT; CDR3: CASSLVRGQGSTEAFF
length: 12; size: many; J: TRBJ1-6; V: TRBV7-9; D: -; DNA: TGTGCCAGCAGCTCACTCAGGTCACCCCTCCACTTT; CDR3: CASSSLRSPLHF
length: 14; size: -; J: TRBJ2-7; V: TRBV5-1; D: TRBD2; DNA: TGCGCCAGCTCCGTCGGGACTAGTTCGTACGAGCAGTACTTC; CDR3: CASSVGTSSYEQYF
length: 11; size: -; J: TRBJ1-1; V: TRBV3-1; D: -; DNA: TGTTCCAGCAGCCCAGGACATGGCGCTTTCTTT; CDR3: CSSSPGHGAFF
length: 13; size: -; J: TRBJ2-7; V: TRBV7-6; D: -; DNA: TGTGCCAGCAGCTTAGAACAGGGTTTTGAGCAGTACTTC; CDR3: CASSLEQGFEQYF
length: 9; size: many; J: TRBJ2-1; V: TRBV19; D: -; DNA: TGTGCCAGTATGGGAGGGCAGTTCTTC; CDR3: CASMGGQFF
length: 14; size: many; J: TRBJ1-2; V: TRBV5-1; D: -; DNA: TGCGCCAGCAGCCCCGGCACATCGAACTATGGCTACACCTTC; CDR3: CASSPGTSNYGYTF
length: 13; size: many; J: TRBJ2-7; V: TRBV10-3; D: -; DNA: TGTGCCATCAACGAGGGACCTTCCTACGAGCAGTACTTC; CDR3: CAINEGPSYEQYF
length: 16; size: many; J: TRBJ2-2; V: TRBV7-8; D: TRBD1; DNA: TGTGCCAGCAGCTTAGCGATATTAGGGGGCCCCGGGGAGCTGTTTTTT; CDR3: CASSLAILGGPGELFF
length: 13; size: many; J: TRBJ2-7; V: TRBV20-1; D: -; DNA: TGCAGTGCTAGTAAAGGATTTGGCTACGAGCAGTACTTC; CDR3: CSASKGFGYEQYF
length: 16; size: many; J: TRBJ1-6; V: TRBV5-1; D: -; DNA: TGCGCCAGCAGCTTGGTAGGGTTAAGGTTTGGATCACCCCTCCACTTT; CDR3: CASSLVGLRFGSPLHF
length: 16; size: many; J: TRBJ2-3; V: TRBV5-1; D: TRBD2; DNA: TGCGCCAGCAGCTACACTAGCGGGGTATTTACAGATACGCAGTATTTT; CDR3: CASSYTSGVFTDTQYF
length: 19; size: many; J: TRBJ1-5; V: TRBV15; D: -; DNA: TGTGCCACCAGCAGAGAACTACGTACTCTGGGGGGGGGTTATCAGCCCCAGCATTTT; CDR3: CATSRELRTLGGGYQPQHF
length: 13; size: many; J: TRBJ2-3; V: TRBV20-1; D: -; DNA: TGCAGTGCTTGGGCGCTAGCTACAGATACGCAGTATTTT; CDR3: CSAWALATDTQYF
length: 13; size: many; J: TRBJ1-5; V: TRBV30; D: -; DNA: TGTGCCTGTAATAAGGGTAGCAATCAGCCCCAGCATTTT; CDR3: CACNKGSNQPQHF